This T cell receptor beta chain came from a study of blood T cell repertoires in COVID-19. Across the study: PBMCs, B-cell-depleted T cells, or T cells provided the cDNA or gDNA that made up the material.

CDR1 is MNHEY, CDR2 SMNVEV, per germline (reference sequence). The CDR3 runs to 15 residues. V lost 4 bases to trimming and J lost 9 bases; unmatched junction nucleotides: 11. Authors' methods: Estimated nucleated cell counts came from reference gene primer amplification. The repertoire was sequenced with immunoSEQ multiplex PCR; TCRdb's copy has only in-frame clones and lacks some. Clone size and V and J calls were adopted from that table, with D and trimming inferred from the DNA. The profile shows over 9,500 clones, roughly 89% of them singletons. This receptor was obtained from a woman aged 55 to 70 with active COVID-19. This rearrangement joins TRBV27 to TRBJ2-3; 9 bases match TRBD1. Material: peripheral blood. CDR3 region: CASSSPNRQGGTQYF. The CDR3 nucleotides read TGTGCCAGCAGTTCCCCAAATAGACAGGGGGGGACGCAGTATTTT.